This TCR beta chain derives from a study of metastatic and nonmetastatic thyroid tumors. In the study overall: From malignant and benign thyroid patients, repertoires in blood and in tumor or nodule tissue were compared. Study outcomes and limitations: The study reportedly found significantly higher TCR beta diversity in malignant thyroid tumors than benign nodules, in blood and tumor.

Thyroid surgery had not been preceded by any treatment in any patient. As originally analysed: In papillary thyroid cancer, a distant-metastasis classifier was built using CDR3 differences across clinicopathological groups. TCRdb re-called the PCR reads via MiXCR. V and J calls and clone size were set by TCRdb, not the authors. This sample has over 25,000 clones; about a sixth occur once, and the top ten carry about 5%. The ends were cut back, 1 base at V and 2 bases at J, with 12 bases in the middle. The length of the CDR3 is 15 residues. The V gene's germline CDR1 is GTSNPN and CDR2 SVGIG (reference sequence). About this clone itself: What it binds is not known.

Sequenced input: blood. The V call is TRBV30, the J call TRBJ1-3, with D unresolved. This clonotype was sampled from a female donor with papillary thyroid cancer or a benign thyroid nodule (not recorded which). Some clones in this sample may be carry-over from other donors' samples. The CDR3 loop reads CAWSALDGPGNTIYF. In DNA, the CDR3 is TGTGCCTGGAGTGCGTTGGATGGGCCTGGAAACACCATATATTTT.